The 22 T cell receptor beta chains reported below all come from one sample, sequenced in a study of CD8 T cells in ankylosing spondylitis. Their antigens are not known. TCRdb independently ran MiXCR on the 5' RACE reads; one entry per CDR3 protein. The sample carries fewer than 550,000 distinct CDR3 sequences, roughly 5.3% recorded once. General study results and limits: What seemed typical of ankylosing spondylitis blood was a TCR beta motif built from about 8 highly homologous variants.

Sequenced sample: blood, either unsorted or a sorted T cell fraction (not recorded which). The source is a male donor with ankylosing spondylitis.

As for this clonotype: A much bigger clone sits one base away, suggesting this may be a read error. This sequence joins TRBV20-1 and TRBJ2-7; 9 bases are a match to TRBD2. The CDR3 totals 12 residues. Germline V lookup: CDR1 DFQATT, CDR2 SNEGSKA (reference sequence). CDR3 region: CRASGTQYEQYF. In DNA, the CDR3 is TGCAGAGCTAGCGGGACCCAATACGAGCAGTACTTC.

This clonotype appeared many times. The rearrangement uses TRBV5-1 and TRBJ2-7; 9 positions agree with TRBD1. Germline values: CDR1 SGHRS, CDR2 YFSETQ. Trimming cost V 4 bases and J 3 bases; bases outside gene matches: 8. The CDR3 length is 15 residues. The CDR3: CASSPQPGQGYEQYF. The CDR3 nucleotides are TGCGCCAGCAGCCCGCAGCCGGGACAGGGCTACGAGCAGTACTTC.

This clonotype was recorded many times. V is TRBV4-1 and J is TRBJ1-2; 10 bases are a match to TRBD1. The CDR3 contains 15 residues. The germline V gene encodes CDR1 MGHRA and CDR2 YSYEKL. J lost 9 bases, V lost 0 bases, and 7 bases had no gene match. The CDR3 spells CASSQDGRQGASYTF. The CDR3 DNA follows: TGCGCCAGCAGCCAAGACGGCCGACAGGGGGCTAGCTACACCTTC.

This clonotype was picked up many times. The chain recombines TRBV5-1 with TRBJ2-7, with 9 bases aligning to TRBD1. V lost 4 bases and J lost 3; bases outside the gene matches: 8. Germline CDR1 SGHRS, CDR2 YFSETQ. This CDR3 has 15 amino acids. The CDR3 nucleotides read TGCGCCAGCAGCAGAGAACCGGGACAGGGCTACGAGCAGTACTTC. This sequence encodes CASSREPGQGYEQYF.

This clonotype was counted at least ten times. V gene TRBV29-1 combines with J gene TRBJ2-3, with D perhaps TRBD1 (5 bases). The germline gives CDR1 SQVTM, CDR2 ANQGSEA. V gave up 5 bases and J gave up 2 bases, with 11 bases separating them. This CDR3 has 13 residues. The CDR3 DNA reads TGCAGCGTTTACAGACAGATCACAGATACGCAGTATTTT. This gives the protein CSVYRQITDTQYF.

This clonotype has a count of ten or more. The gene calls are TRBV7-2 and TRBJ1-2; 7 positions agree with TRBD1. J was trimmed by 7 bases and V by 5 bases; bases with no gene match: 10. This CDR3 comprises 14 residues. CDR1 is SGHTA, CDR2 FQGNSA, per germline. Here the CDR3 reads CASSPRGNLGGYTF. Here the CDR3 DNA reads TGTGCCAGCAGCCCCAGGGGGAACCTTGGTGGCTACACCTTC.

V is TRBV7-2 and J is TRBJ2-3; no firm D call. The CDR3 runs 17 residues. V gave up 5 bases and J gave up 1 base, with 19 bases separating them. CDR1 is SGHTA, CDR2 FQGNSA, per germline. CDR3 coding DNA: TGTGCCAGCAGCCTTCCGGGCTTCTCCCCGGGCACAGATACGCAGTATTTT. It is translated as CASSLPGFSPGTDTQYF.

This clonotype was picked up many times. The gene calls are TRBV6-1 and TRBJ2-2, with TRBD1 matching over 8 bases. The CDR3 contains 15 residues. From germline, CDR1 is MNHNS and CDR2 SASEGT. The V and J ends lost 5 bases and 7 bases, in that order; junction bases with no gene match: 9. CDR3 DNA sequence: TGTGCCAGCAGTCTGCTCAGGGGGCTGGGCGGGGAGCTGTTTTTT. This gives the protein CASSLLRGLGGELFF.

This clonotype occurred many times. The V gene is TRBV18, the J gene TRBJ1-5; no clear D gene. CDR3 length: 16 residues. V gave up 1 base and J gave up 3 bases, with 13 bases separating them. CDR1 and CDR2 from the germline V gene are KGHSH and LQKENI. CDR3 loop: CASSPRRDKDNQPQHF. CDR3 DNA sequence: TGTGCCAGCTCACCACGAAGGGATAAGGACAATCAGCCCCAGCATTTT. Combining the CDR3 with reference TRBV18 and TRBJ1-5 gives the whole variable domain NAGVMQNPRHLVRRRGQEARLRCSPMKGHSHVYWYRQLPEEGLKFMVYLQKENIIDESGMPKERFSAEFPKEGPSILRIQQVVRGDSAAYFCASSPRRDKDNQPQHFGDGTRLSIL.

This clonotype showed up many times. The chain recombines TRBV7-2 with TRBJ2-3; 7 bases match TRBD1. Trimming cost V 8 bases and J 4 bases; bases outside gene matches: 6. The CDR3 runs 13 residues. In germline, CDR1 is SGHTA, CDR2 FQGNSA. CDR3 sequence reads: CASEGAGADTQYF. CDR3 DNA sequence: TGTGCCAGCGAGGGGGCAGGGGCAGATACGCAGTATTTT. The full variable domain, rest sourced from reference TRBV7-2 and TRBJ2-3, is GAGVSQSPSNKVTEKGKDVELRCDPISGHTALYWYRQSLGQGLEFLIYFQGNSAPDKSGLPSDRFSAERTGGSVSTLTIQRTQQEDSAVYLCASEGAGADTQYFGPGTRLTVL.

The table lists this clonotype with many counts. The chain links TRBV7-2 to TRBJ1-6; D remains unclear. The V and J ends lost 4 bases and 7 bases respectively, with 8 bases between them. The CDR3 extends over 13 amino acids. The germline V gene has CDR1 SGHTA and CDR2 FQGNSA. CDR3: CASSYNLNSPLHF. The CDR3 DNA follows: TGTGCCAGCAGCTACAACTTAAATTCACCCCTCCACTTT.

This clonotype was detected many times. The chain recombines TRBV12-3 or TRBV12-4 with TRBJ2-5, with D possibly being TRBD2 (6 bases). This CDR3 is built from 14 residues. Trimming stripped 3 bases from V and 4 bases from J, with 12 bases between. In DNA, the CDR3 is TGTGCCAGCAGTTTTGGAGGGGTCAGAGAGACCCAGTACTTC. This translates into CASSFGGVRETQYF.

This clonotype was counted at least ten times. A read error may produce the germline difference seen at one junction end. CDR3 DNA: TGTGCCAGCAGCCAAGATAGGGCAGGGGCCTACGAGCAGTACTTC. Translation gives CASSQDRAGAYEQYF. The chain couples TRBV4-3 to TRBJ2-7; maybe TRBD1 (6 bases). Germline V lookup: CDR1 LGHNA, CDR2 YSLEER. CDR3 length equals 15 residues.

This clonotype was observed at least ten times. The CDR3 region is CASSLAGSGSGYTF. CDR3 coding DNA: TGCGCCAGCAGCTTGGCCGGTTCGGGGAGTGGCTACACCTTC. The chain is built from TRBV5-1 and TRBJ1-2; no firm D call. This CDR3 is built from 14 residues. Germline V gives CDR1 SGHRS, CDR2 YFSETQ. V lost 0 bases and J lost 7, with 13 bases in between.

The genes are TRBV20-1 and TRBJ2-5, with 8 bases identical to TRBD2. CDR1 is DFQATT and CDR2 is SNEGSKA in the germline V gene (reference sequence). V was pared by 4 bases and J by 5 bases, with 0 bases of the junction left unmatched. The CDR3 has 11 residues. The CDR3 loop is CSATSGETQYF. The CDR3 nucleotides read TGCAGTGCTACTAGCGGGGAGACCCAGTACTTC.

The CDR3 DNA follows: TGTGCCAGCAGTTTGGAAACAGGGGGCCGTGGCGGGGAGCTGTTTTTT. Translation: CASSLETGGRGGELFF. The rearrangement links TRBV28 to TRBJ2-2, with 9 bases that match TRBD1. Trimming at V came to 3 bases and at J to 7 bases, leaving 9 bases not matched to a gene. This CDR3 region has 16 residues. The V gene's germline CDR1 is MDHEN and CDR2 SYDVKM.

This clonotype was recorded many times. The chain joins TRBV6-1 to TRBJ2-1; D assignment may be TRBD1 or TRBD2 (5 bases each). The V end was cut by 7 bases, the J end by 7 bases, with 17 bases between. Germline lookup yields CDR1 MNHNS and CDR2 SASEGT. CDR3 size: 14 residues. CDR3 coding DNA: TGTGCCAGCACCCGAGGGACCTGGGGTAATGAGCAGTTCTTC. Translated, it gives CASTRGTWGNEQFF.

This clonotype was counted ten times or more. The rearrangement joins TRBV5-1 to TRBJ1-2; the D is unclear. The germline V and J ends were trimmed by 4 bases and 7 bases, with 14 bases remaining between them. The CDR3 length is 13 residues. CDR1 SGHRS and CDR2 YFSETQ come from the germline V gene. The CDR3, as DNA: TGCGCCAGCAGCCGCGACGTTAACACTGGCTACACCTTC. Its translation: CASSRDVNTGYTF.

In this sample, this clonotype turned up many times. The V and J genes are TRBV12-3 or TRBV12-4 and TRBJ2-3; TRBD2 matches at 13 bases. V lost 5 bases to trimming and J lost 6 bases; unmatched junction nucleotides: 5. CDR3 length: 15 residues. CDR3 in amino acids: CASSPGLAGPDTQYF. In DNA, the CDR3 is TGTGCCAGCAGTCCGGGACTAGCGGGGCCCGATACGCAGTATTTT.

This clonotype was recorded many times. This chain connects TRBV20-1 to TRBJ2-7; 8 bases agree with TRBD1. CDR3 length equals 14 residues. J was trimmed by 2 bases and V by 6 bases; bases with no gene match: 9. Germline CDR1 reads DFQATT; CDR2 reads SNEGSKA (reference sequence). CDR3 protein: CSALRTGSPYEQYF. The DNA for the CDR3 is TGCAGTGCGCTACGGACAGGGAGCCCCTACGAGCAGTACTTC.

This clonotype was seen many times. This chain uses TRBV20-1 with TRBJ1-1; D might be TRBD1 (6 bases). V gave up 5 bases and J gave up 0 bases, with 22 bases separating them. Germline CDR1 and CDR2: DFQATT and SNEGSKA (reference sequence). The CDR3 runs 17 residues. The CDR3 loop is CSAVDISRDIMNTEAFF. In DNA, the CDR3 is TGCAGTGCTGTCGATATAAGCCGGGACATAATGAACACTGAAGCTTTCTTT.

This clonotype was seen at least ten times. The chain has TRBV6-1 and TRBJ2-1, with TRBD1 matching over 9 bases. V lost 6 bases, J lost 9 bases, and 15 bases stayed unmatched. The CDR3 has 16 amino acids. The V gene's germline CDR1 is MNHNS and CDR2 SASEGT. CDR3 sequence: CASSRAGTGLFGEQFF. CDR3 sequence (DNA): TGTGCCAGCAGCAGGGCCGGGACAGGGTTATTCGGTGAGCAGTTCTTC.